These 8 T cell receptor beta chains came from one sample sequenced in a study of blood T cell repertoires in COVID-19. Repertoires were generated with immunoSEQ multiplex PCR, while TCRdb's copy carries only in-frame clones and drops some. This sample has approximately 160,000 clones, with 85% to 90% found just once. The sequenced material came from peripheral blood. Every receptor here comes from a man aged 50 or older with active or convalescent COVID-19.

The V gene is TRBV10-3, the J gene TRBJ2-1; 7 bases match TRBD2. CDR3 size: 14 residues. V dropped 6 bases and J dropped 5; count of bases not matched to a gene: 7. Germline-derived CDR1 and CDR2 are ENHRY and SYGVKD. CDR3 bases: TGTGCCATCAGAAAAACTAGCGAGAACAATGAGCAGTTCTTC. This translates into CAIRKTSENNEQFF.

The gene calls are TRBV5-1 and TRBJ2-3; no clear D. The germline V and J ends were trimmed by 0 bases and 4 bases, with 12 bases remaining between them. CDR3 length equals 15 residues. The germline V gene encodes CDR1 SGHRS and CDR2 YFSETQ. The CDR3 coding sequence is TGCGCCAGCAGCTTGGGCGCGGCAGTCCCAGATACGCAGTATTTT. The encoded protein is CASSLGAAVPDTQYF.

Comment on this clone: This sample also contains other DNA sequences that code for the same CDR3. The V call is TRBV11-2, the J call TRBJ2-5, with 10 bases matching TRBD2. CDR1 SGHAT and CDR2 FQNNGV come from the germline V gene. With 0 bases clipped from V and 5 bases from J, the junction kept 3 bases outside the gene matches. This CDR3 is 15 amino acids long. The DNA for the CDR3 is TGTGCCAGCAGCTTAGATCCTAGCGGGAGTGAGACCCAGTACTTC. This gives the protein CASSLDPSGSETQYF. The whole variable domain, remainder taken from reference TRBV11-2 and TRBJ2-5, is EAGVAQSPRYKIIEKRQSVAFWCNPISGHATLYWYQQILGQGPKLLIQFQNNGVVDDSQLPKDRFSAERLKGVDSTLKIQPAKLEDSAVYLCASSLDPSGSETQYFGPGTRLLVL.

The sample holds one count of this clone. The V and J genes are TRBV6-5 and TRBJ2-7; TRBD1 matches at 7 bases. V shed 7 bases and J 6 bases; nucleotides not matched to a gene: 6. The CDR3 contains 12 residues. CDR1 is MNHEY, CDR2 SVGAGI, per germline. The CDR3 nucleotides are TGTGCCAGCACCCTACAGGGGAGCGAGCAGTACTTC. As protein: CASTLQGSEQYF.

The CDR3 region has the DNA TGTGCATTTTCCCCCGGAGCGGGGGCGAACACCGGGGAGCTGTTTTTT. It yields the protein CAFSPGAGANTGELFF. This chain connects TRBV25-1 to TRBJ2-2; the match to TRBD2 covers 8 bases. The CDR3 has 16 residues. From germline, CDR1 is MGHDK and CDR2 SYGVNS. Filled out from reference TRBV25-1 and TRBJ2-2, the complete variable domain reads EADIYQTPRYLVIGTGKKITLECSQTMGHDKMYWYQQDPGMELHLIHYSYGVNSTEKGDLSSESTVSRIRTEHFPLTLESARPSHTSQYLCAFSPGAGANTGELFFGEGSRLTVL.

The chain couples TRBV19 to TRBJ1-1; possible D gene TRBD1, 5 bases. Trimming removed 3 bases at V and 1 base at J, with 15 bases between. Germline-derived CDR1 and CDR2 are LNHDA and SQIVND (reference sequence). The CDR3 sequence is 16 residues long. Here the CDR3 DNA reads TGTGCCAGTAGTATTTTCCGGGCAGGGAAGAACACTGAAGCTTTCTTT. Encoded protein: CASSIFRAGKNTEAFF. The complete variable domain, with remaining parts taken from reference TRBV19 and TRBJ1-1, reads DGGITQSPKYLFRKEGQNVTLSCEQNLNHDAMYWYRQDPGQGLRLIYYSQIVNDFQKGDIAEGYSVSREKKESFPLTVTSAQKNPTAFYLCASSIFRAGKNTEAFFGQGTRLTVV.

J is TRBJ1-2 and V is TRBV3-1 (or the pseudogene TRBV3-2); 8 positions match TRBD1. This CDR3 is built from 11 residues. Looked up from germline, CDR1 is LGHDT and CDR2 is YNNKEL (reference sequence). Germline trimming cut 4 bases from V and 9 bases from J; bases unmatched to any gene: 1. In nucleotides, the CDR3 is TGTGCCAGCAGCCGACAGGGGAGCTACACCTTC. Translating it yields CASSRQGSYTF.

This clone was recorded a few times. The chain uses TRBV5-1 and TRBJ2-1, with TRBD2 matching 10 bases. Germline values: CDR1 SGHRS, CDR2 YFSETQ. V shed 3 bases, J shed 6 bases, and the junction held 9 bases outside the gene matches. The CDR3 consists of 16 residues. The CDR3 bases are TGCGCCAGCAGCTGGGGGTCTAGCGGGAGTAGCAATGAGCAGTTCTTC. This encodes CASSWGSSGSSNEQFF.